This T cell receptor beta chain was recovered during a study of human T cells and chemical hapten exposure. Study-level background: Subjects had 2% DPC placed on about 2 cm by about 2 cm of upper inner arm skin for sensitization. The cohort included alopecia areata under or over 50% scalp, totalis and universalis.

The V and J ends lost 2 bases and 2 bases respectively, with 7 bases between them. Germline CDR1 SNHLY, CDR2 FYNNEI. The length of the CDR3 is 13 residues. This clonotype came up a few times. Its target is unknown. Separate cDNA molecules received unique molecular identifiers, which the library attached to them. MiXCR was run by TCRdb on the RACE reads, yielding one entry per CDR3 protein. In the table there are more than 90,000 distinct CDR3 sequences, 9.5% to 12% of which are singletons. Documented time point: patch test 2, 6 weeks after DPC sensitization. Documented treatment: therapeutic diphenylcyclopropenone sensitization with weekly scalp DPC. Whole-study findings and limits: All donors were alopecia patients, so their immunity may differ from that of healthy people.

This TCR came from a woman between 40 and 50 years old with alopecia areata. Some clones in this sample may be carry-over from other donors' samples. This sequence joins TRBV2 and TRBJ2-7; possible D gene TRBD1, 5 bases. Sequenced material: whole blood, taken in connection with sensitization to the hapten diphenylcyclopropenone (DPC). The CDR3: CASSERGAYEQYF. As DNA, the CDR3 is TGTGCCAGCAGTGAAAGGGGCGCCTACGAGCAGTACTTC.